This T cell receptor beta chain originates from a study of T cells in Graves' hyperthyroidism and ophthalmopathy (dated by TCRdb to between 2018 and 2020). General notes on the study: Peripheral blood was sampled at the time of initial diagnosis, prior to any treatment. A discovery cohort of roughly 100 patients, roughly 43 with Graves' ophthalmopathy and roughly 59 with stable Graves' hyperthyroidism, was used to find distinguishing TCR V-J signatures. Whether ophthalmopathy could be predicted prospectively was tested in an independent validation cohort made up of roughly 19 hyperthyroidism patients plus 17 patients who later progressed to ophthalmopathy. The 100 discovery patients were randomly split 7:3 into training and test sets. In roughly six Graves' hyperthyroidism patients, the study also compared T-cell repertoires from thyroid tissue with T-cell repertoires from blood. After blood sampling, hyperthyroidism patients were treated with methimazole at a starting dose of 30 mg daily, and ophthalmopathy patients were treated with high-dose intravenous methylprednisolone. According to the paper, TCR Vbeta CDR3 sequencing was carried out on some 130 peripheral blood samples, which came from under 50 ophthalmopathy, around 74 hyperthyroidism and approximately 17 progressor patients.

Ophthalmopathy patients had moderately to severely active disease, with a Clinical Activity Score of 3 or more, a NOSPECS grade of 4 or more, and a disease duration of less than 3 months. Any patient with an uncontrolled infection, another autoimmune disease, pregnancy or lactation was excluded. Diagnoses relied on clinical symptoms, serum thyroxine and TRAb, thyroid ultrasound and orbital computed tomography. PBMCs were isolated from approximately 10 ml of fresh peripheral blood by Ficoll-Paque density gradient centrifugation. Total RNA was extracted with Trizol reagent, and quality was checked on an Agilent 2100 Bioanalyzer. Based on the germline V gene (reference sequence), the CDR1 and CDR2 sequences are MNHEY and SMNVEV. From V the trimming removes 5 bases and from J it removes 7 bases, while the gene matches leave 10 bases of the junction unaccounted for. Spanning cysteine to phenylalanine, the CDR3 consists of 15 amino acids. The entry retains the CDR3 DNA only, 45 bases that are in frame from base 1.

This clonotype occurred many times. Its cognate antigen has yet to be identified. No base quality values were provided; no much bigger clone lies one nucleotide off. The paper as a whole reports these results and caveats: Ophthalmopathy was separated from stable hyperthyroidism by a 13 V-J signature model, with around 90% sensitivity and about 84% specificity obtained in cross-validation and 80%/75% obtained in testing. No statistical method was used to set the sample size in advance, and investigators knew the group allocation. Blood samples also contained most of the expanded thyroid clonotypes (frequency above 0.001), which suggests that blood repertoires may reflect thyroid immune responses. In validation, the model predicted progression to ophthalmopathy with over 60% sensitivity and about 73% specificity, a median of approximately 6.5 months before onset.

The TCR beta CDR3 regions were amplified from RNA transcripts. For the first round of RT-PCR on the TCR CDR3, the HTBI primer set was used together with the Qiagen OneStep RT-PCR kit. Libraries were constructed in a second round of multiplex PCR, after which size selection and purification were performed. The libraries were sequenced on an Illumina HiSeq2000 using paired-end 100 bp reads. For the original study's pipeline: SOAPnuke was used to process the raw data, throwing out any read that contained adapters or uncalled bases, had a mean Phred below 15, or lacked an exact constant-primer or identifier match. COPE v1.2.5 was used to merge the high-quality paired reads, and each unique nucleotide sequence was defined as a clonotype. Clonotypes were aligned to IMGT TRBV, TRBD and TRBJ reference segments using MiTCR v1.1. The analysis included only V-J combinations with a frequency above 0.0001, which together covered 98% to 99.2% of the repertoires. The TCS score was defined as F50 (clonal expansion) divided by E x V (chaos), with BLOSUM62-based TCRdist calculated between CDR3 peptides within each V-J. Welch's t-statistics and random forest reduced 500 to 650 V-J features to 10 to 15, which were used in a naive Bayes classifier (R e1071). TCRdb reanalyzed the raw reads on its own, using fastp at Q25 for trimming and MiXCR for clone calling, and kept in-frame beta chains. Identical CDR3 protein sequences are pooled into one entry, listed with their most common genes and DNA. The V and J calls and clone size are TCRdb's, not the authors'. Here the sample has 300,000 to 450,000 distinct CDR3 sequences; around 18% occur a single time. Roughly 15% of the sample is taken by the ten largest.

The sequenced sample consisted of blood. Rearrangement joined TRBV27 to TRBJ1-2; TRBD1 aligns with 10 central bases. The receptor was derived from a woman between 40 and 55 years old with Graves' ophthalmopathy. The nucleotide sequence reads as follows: TGTGCCAGCAGTCTTCGACCGGGACAGGGGTTTGGCTACACCTTC. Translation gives CASSLRPGQGFGYTF.